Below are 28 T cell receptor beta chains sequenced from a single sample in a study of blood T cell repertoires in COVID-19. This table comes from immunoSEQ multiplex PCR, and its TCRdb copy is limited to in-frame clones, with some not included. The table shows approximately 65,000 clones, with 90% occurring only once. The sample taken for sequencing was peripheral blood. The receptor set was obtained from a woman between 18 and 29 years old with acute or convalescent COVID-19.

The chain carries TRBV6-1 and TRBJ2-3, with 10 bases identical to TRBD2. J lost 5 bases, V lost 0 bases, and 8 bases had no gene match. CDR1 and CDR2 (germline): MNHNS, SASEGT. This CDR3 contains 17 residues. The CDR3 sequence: CASSEAHTSGIGDTQYF. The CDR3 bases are TGTGCCAGCAGTGAAGCGCATACTAGCGGGATTGGAGATACGCAGTATTTT.

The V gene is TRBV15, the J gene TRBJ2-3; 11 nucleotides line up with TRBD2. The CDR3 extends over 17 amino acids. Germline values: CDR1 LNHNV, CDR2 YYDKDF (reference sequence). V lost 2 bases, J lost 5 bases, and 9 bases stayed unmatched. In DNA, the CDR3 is TGTGCCACCAGCAGATACCTTAGCGGGGGGGCAGGAGATACGCAGTATTTT. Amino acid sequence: CATSRYLSGGAGDTQYF.

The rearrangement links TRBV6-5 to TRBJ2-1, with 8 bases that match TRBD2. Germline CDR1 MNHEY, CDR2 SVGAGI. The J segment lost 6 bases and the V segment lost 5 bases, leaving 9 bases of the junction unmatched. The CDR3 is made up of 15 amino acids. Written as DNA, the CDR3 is TGTGCCAGCAGTCCCTGGCGGGGGGCCTCCAATGAGCAGTTCTTC. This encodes CASSPWRGASNEQFF.

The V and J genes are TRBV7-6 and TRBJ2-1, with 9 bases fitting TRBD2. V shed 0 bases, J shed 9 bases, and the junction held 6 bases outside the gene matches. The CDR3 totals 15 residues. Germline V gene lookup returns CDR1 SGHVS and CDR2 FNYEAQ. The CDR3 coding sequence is TGTGCCAGCAGCTTAGCGTCTAGCGGGGCTTCTGAGCAGTTCTTC. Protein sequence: CASSLASSGASEQFF.

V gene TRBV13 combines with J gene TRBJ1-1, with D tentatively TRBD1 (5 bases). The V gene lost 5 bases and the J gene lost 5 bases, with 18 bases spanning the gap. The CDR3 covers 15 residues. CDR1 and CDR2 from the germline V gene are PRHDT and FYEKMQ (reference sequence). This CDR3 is CASSTTVIRGTEAFF. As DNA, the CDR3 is TGTGCCAGCAGCACAACTGTGATAAGGGGAACTGAAGCTTTCTTT.

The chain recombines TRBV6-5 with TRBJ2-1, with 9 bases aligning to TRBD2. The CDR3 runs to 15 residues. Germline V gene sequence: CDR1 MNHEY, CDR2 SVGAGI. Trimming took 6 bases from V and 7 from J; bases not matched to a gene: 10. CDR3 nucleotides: TGTGCCAGCAGGATCGATATAGCGGGAGAAAATGAGCAGTTCTTC. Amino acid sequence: CASRIDIAGENEQFF.

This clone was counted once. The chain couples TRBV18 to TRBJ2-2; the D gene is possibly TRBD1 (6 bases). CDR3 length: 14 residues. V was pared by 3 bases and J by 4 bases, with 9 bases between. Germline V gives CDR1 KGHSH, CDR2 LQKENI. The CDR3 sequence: CASSPQGSTGELFF. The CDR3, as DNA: TGTGCCAGCTCACCGCAGGGGAGCACCGGGGAGCTGTTTTTT. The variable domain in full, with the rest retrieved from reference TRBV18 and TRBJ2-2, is NAGVMQNPRHLVRRRGQEARLRCSPMKGHSHVYWYRQLPEEGLKFMVYLQKENIIDESGMPKERFSAEFPKEGPSILRIQQVVRGDSAAYFCASSPQGSTGELFFGEGSRLTVL.

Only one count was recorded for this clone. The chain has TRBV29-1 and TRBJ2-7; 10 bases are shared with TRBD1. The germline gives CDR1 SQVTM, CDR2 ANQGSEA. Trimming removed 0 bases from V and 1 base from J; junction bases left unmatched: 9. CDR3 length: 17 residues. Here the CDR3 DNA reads TGCAGCGTTGAAGAGACAGGGGGCCTTACAGGTTCCTACGAGCAGTACTTC. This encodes CSVEETGGLTGSYEQYF.

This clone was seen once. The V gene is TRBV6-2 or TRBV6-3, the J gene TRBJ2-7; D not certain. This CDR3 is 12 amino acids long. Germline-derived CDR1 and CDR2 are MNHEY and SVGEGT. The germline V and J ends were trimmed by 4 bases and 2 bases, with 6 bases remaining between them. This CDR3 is CASSLYAYEQYF. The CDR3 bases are TGTGCCAGCAGTTTATATGCCTACGAGCAGTACTTC.

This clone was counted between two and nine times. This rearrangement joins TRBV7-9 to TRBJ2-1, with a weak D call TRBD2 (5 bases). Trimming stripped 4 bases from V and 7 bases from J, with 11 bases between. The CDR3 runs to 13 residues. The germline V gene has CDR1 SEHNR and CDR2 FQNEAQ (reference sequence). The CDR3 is CASSYPSGNEQFF. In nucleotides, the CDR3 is TGTGCCAGCAGCTACCCAAGCGGTAATGAGCAGTTCTTC.

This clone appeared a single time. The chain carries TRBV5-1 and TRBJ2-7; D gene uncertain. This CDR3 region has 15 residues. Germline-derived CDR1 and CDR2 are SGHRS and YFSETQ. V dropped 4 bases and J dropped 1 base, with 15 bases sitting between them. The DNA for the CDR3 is TGCGCCAGCAGCACCCGTGGTGGCAGATCCTACGAGCAGTACTTC. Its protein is CASSTRGGRSYEQYF.

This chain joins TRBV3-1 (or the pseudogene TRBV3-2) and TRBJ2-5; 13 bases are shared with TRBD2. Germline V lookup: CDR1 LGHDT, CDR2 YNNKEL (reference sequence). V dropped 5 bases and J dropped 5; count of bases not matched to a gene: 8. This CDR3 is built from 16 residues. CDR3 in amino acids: CASSFGLAGVSETQYF. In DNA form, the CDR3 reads TGTGCCAGCAGCTTCGGACTAGCGGGAGTTAGTGAGACCCAGTACTTC.

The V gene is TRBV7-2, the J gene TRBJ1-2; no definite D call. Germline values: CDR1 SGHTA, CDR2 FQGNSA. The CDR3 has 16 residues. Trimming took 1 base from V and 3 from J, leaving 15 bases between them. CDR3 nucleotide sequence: TGTGCCAGCAGCTTAGATGGGTCAGGACTACACTATGGCTACACCTTC. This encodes CASSLDGSGLHYGYTF.

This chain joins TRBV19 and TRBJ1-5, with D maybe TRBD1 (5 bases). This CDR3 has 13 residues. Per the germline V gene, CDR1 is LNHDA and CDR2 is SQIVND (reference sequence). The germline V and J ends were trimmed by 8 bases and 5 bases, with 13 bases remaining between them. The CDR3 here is CASERQPYQPQHF. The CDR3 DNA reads TGTGCCAGTGAGCGACAGCCCTATCAGCCCCAGCATTTT.

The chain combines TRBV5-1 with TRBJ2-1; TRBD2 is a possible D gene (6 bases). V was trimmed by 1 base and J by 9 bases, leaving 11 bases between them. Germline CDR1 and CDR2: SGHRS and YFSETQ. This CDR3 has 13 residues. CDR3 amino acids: CASSLRRDSEQFF. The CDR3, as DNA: TGCGCCAGCAGCTTGCGGCGGGATAGTGAGCAGTTCTTC.

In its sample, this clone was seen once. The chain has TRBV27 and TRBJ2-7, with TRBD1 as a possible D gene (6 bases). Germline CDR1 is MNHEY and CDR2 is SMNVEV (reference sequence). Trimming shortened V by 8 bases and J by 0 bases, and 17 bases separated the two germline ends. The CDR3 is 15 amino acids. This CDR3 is CASGGFEDSSYEQYF. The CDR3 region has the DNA TGTGCCAGCGGAGGTTTCGAGGACAGCTCCTACGAGCAGTACTTC.

CDR3 sequence reads: CASSEALGPRSSYNSPLHF. The CDR3 DNA reads as TGTGCCAGCAGTGAAGCGCTTGGCCCGCGGAGCTCCTATAATTCACCCCTCCACTTT. This chain uses TRBV6-1 with TRBJ1-6; unclear D gene. Per the germline V gene, CDR1 is MNHNS and CDR2 is SASEGT. Trimming stripped 0 bases from V and 0 bases from J, with 15 bases between. The CDR3 contains 19 residues.

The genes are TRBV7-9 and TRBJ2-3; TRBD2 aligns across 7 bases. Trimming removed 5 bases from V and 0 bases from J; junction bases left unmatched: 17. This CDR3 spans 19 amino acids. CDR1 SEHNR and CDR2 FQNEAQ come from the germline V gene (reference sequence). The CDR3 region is CASSPDFGGLLHSTDTQYF. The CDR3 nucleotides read TGTGCCAGCAGCCCCGATTTCGGGGGACTACTACACAGCACAGATACGCAGTATTTT.

As DNA, the CDR3 is TGTGCCAGTAGTACACAGACAGGGGTTCTTCCTGAAGCTTTCTTT. This gives the protein CASSTQTGVLPEAFF. V gene TRBV19 combines with J gene TRBJ1-1, with 8 nucleotides matching TRBD1. The V and J ends lost 4 bases and 6 bases, in that order; junction bases with no gene match: 10. The V gene's germline CDR1 is LNHDA and CDR2 SQIVND (reference sequence). The CDR3 is 15 residues long.

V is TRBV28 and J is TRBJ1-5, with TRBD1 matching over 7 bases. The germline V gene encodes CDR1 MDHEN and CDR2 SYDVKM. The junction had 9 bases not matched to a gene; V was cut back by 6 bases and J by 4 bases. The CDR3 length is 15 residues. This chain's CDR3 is CASSAPTGQNQPQHF. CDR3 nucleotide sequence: TGTGCCAGCAGCGCGCCGACAGGGCAAAATCAGCCCCAGCATTTT.

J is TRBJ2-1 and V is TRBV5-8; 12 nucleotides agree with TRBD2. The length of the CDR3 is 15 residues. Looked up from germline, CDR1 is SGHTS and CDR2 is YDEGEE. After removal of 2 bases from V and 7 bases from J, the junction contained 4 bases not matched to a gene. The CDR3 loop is CASSLGLAGFNEQFF. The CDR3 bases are TGTGCCAGCAGCTTAGGACTAGCGGGATTTAATGAGCAGTTCTTC. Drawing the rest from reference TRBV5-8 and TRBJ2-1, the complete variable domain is EAGVTQSPTHLIKTRGQQATLRCSPISGHTSVYWYQQALGLGLQFLLWYDEGEERNRGNFPPRFSGRQFPNYSSELNVNALELEDSALYLCASSLGLAGFNEQFFGPGTRLTVL.

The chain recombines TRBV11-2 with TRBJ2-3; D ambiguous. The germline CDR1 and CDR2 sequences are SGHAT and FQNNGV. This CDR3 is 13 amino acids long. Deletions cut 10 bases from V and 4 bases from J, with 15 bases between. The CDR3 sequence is CATAVTISDTQYF. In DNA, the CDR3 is TGTGCCACGGCGGTTACAATTTCAGATACGCAGTATTTT. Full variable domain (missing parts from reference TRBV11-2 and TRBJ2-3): EAGVAQSPRYKIIEKRQSVAFWCNPISGHATLYWYQQILGQGPKLLIQFQNNGVVDDSQLPKDRFSAERLKGVDSTLKIQPAKLEDSAVYLCATAVTISDTQYFGPGTRLTVL.

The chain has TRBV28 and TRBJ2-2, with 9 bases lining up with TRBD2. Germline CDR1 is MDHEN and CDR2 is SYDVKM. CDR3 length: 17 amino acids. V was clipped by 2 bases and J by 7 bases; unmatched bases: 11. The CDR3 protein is CASSLIGTSKTIGELFF. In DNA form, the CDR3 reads TGTGCCAGCAGTTTAATAGGGACTAGCAAGACCATCGGGGAGCTGTTTTTT.

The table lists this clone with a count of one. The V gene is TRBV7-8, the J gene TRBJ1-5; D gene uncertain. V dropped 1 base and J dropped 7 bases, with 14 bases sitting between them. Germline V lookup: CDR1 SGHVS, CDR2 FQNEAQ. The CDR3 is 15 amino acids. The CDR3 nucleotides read TGTGCCAGCAGCTTAGTAGGTCCGTCCGGGCAGCCCCAGCATTTT. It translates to CASSLVGPSGQPQHF.

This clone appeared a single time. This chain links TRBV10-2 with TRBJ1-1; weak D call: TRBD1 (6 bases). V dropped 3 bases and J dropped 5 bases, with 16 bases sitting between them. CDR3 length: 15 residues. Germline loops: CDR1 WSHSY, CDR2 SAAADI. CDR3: CASSDPGGWGTEAFF. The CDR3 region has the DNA TGCGCCAGCAGTGACCCGGGGGGCTGGGGAACTGAAGCTTTCTTT.

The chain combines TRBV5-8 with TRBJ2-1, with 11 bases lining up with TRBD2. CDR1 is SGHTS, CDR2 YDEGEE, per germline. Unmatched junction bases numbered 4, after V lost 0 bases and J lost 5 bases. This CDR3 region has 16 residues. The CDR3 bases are TGTGCCAGCAGCTTGGAGGGACTAGCGGCTAACAATGAGCAGTTCTTC. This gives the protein CASSLEGLAANNEQFF.

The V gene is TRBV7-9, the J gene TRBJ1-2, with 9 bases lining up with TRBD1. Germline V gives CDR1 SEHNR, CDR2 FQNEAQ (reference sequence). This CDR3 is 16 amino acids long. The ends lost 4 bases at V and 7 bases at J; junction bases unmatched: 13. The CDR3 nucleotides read TGTGCCAGCAGCTCCACCCTCCGGGACAGGGTGGGTGGCTACACCTTC. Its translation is CASSSTLRDRVGGYTF.

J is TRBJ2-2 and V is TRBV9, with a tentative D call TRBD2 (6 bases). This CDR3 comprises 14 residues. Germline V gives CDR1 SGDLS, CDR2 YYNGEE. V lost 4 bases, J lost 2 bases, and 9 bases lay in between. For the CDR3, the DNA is TGTGCCAGCAGCCTTGCGGGAAACACCGGGGAGCTGTTTTTT. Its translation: CASSLAGNTGELFF. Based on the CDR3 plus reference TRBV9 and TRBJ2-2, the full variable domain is DSGVTQTPKHLITATGQRVTLRCSPRSGDLSVYWYQQSLDQGLQFLIQYYNGEERAKGNILERFSAQQFPDLHSELNLSSLELGDSALYFCASSLAGNTGELFFGEGSRLTVL.